Shown below are 27 T cell receptor beta chains from a single sample sequenced in a study of blood T cell repertoires in COVID-19. TCRdb's copy holds only in-frame clones and misses some; the assay was immunoSEQ multiplex PCR. The table includes almost 95,000 clones, about 80% detected once. The specimen sequenced was peripheral blood. These receptors were collected from a man aged 55 to 70 with acute or convalescent COVID-19.

The V and J genes are TRBV19 and TRBJ1-3, with TRBD1 matching over 10 bases. CDR3 length: 17 residues. In germline, CDR1 is LNHDA, CDR2 SQIVND (reference sequence). Trimming cost V 5 bases and J 1 base; bases outside gene matches: 8. The CDR3 here is CASSLGTGVLSGNTIYF. In DNA form, the CDR3 reads TGTGCCAGTAGTTTGGGGACAGGGGTATTGTCTGGAAACACCATATATTTT.

The chain has TRBV7-6 and TRBJ1-1; D call uncertain. V lost 0 bases and J lost 0, with 8 bases in between. This CDR3 contains 15 residues. Germline lookup yields CDR1 SGHVS and CDR2 FNYEAQ. CDR3 in amino acids: CASSLASPVNTEAFF. CDR3 sequence (DNA): TGTGCCAGCAGCTTAGCGTCCCCGGTGAACACTGAAGCTTTCTTT.

This chain uses TRBV27 with TRBJ2-5; 12 positions match TRBD2. The CDR3 totals 19 residues. Trimming removed 2 bases from V and 3 bases from J; junction bases left unmatched: 13. Germline V lookup: CDR1 MNHEY, CDR2 SMNVEV (reference sequence). CDR3 DNA sequence: TGTGCCAGCAGTTTAGGACACCCTACTAGCGGGGGGCCTAAAGAGACCCAGTACTTC. Its translation: CASSLGHPTSGGPKETQYF.

This rearrangement joins TRBV11-2 to TRBJ1-2, with D possibly matching TRBD1 (5 bases). Germline values: CDR1 SGHAT, CDR2 FQNNGV. The germline V and J ends were trimmed by 5 bases and 7 bases, with 23 bases remaining between them. This CDR3 contains 16 residues. The CDR3 sequence is CASSPAGLSKGGGYTF. In nucleotides, the CDR3 is TGTGCCAGCAGCCCCGCGGGACTTTCCAAGGGTGGTGGCTACACCTTC.

The chain uses TRBV7-8 and TRBJ2-7, with D possibly matching TRBD1 (6 bases). Germline V gives CDR1 SGHVS, CDR2 FQNEAQ. Trimming took 5 bases from V and 3 from J, leaving 8 bases between them. The CDR3 contains 12 residues. The CDR3 DNA reads as TGTGCCAGCAGCCTACAGGGCTACGAGCAGTACTTC. Its translation is CASSLQGYEQYF.

V and J are TRBV30 and TRBJ2-7; tentative D call: TRBD2 (6 bases). The germline V gene has CDR1 GTSNPN and CDR2 SVGIG (reference sequence). Trimming pared 2 bases from V and 7 bases from J, leaving 21 bases between. The CDR3 spans 15 residues. CDR3 sequence (DNA): TGTGCCTGGAGTTCCACTCAGGCCGGGGGAGGTGAGCAGTACTTC. Amino acid sequence: CAWSSTQAGGGEQYF.

The V call is TRBV5-1, the J call TRBJ2-7; 11 bases align to TRBD1. The CDR3 spans 14 residues. Germline assignment: CDR1 SGHRS and CDR2 YFSETQ. The V gene end was trimmed by 5 bases and the J gene end by 2 bases; junction bases not matched to a gene: 3. The CDR3: CASSPGQGAYEQYF. The CDR3 nucleotides are TGCGCCAGCAGTCCGGGACAGGGGGCCTACGAGCAGTACTTC.

This sequence joins TRBV4-3 and TRBJ1-2, with 9 bases identical to TRBD1. The CDR3 covers 14 residues. Germline assignment: CDR1 LGHNA and CDR2 YSLEER. The ends lost 2 bases at V and 6 bases at J; junction bases unmatched: 4. The CDR3: CASSQNRGPHGYTF. In DNA, the CDR3 is TGCGCCAGCAGCCAAAACAGGGGGCCCCATGGCTACACCTTC.

The V gene is TRBV30, the J gene TRBJ2-5; 9 bases are shared with TRBD1. CDR3 length equals 15 residues. V gave up 4 bases and J gave up 6 bases; unmatched junction bases: 12. Germline CDR1 is GTSNPN and CDR2 is SVGIG (reference sequence). CDR3 sequence reads: CAWTLTTGGGQTQYF. The DNA of the CDR3 is TGTGCCTGGACCTTAACTACAGGGGGCGGACAGACCCAGTACTTC.

V usage is TRBV19 and J usage is TRBJ1-2; 7 bases are shared with TRBD1. J lost 7 bases, V lost 7 bases, and 12 bases had no gene match. Germline-derived CDR1 and CDR2 are LNHDA and SQIVND (reference sequence). The CDR3 runs 14 residues. CDR3 sequence reads: CASTPVEGAGGYTF. The CDR3 DNA reads TGTGCCAGTACACCTGTGGAGGGGGCGGGTGGCTACACCTTC.

This chain connects TRBV29-1 to TRBJ1-2; 8 bases line up with TRBD1. CDR3 size: 11 residues. V was pared by 5 bases and J by 8 bases, with 4 bases of the junction left unmatched. Germline CDR1 is SQVTM and CDR2 is ANQGSEA. The CDR3, as DNA: TGCAGCGTTACTACAGGGGGAGGCTACACCTTC. Its protein product is CSVTTGGGYTF.

This clone turned up a few times. V gene TRBV10-2 combines with J gene TRBJ1-2, with 9 positions matching TRBD1. The CDR3 has 13 residues. Germline CDR1 and CDR2: WSHSY and SAAADI. V was pared by 4 bases and J by 5 bases, with 2 bases of the junction left unmatched. CDR3 protein: CASSGQGVYGYTF. CDR3 in DNA: TGCGCCAGCAGTGGACAGGGGGTATATGGCTACACCTTC.

The rearrangement uses TRBV7-9 and TRBJ2-7; 11 bases are shared with TRBD1. The CDR3 has 15 residues. The trim removed 5 bases at V and 3 bases at J, leaving 6 bases unmatched. Germline V gene lookup returns CDR1 SEHNR and CDR2 FQNEAQ (reference sequence). The CDR3 nucleotides are TGTGCCAGCAGCCTCCGGACAGGGGGCATCTACGAGCAGTACTTC. It translates to CASSLRTGGIYEQYF.

V is TRBV5-5 and J is TRBJ2-3, with TRBD1 as a possible D gene (6 bases). The V end lost 4 bases, the J end lost 8 bases, and 20 bases lay between the germline ends. Per germline, CDR1 SGHKS and CDR2 YYEKEE (reference sequence). The CDR3 covers 15 residues. CDR3 in amino acids: CASSLDSLLASTQYF. The CDR3 DNA is TGTGCCAGCAGCCTGGACAGCCTTCTTGCAAGTACGCAGTATTTT.

The rearrangement links TRBV2 to TRBJ2-7, with 8 bases matching TRBD1. The CDR3 contains 12 residues. Trimming at V came to 8 bases and at J to 4 bases, leaving 4 bases not matched to a gene. Per germline, CDR1 SNHLY and CDR2 FYNNEI. The CDR3, as DNA: TGTGCCAGCGCCCAGGGGGCTTACGAGCAGTACTTC. It specifies CASAQGAYEQYF.

The rearrangement uses TRBV19 and TRBJ1-5; weak D call: TRBD1 (6 bases). This CDR3 region has 16 residues. Germline assignment: CDR1 LNHDA and CDR2 SQIVND (reference sequence). V lost 4 bases to trimming and J lost 0 bases, with 13 bases between them. The chain's CDR3 is CASSTSGQISNQPQHF. The CDR3 DNA reads TGTGCCAGTAGTACCTCCGGACAGATTAGCAATCAGCCCCAGCATTTT.

The chain employs TRBV3-1 (or the pseudogene TRBV3-2) and TRBJ2-5; TRBD1 agrees at 9 bases. The CDR3 sequence is 18 residues long. J gave up 5 bases and V 0 bases, and 13 bases lay outside the gene matches. Germline assignment: CDR1 LGHDT and CDR2 YNNKEL (reference sequence). CDR3 sequence (DNA): TGTGCCAGCAGCCAAGATGCAAAGGGACAGGGAGGGATGGAGACCCAGTACTTC. It encodes CASSQDAKGQGGMETQYF.

This clone has just a few counts. The J gene is TRBJ1-1, the V gene TRBV27, with TRBD1 matching over 8 bases. V lost 4 bases to trimming and J lost 2 bases; unmatched junction nucleotides: 9. The CDR3 is 16 residues long. Germline CDR1 MNHEY, CDR2 SMNVEV (reference sequence). The CDR3 is CASSSIDRGINTEAFF. CDR3 coding DNA: TGTGCCAGCAGTTCTATAGACAGGGGAATCAACACTGAAGCTTTCTTT.

The rearrangement links TRBV13 to TRBJ1-1; TRBD1 is a possible D gene (5 bases). Per the germline V gene, CDR1 is PRHDT and CDR2 is FYEKMQ (reference sequence). This CDR3 is built from 15 residues. Trimming took 1 base from V and 5 from J, leaving 14 bases between them. The CDR3 loop is CASSLVKAGQTEAFF. The CDR3 DNA sequence: TGTGCCAGCAGCTTAGTGAAGGCAGGGCAAACTGAAGCTTTCTTT.

This chain joins TRBV6-5 and TRBJ2-7; D gene unclear. Germline-derived CDR1 and CDR2 are MNHEY and SVGAGI. The CDR3 covers 12 residues. V was trimmed by 5 bases and J by 7 bases, leaving 12 bases between them. CDR3 loop: CASSHGFEEQYF. In DNA, the CDR3 is TGTGCCAGCAGTCACGGGTTTGAGGAGCAGTACTTC.

The DNA for the CDR3 is TGTGCCACCAGTGATTCAGGTAGCAATCAGCCCCAGCATTTT. Protein sequence: CATSDSGSNQPQHF. The chain employs TRBV24-1 and TRBJ1-5; D gene ambiguous. Germline CDR1 reads KGHDR; CDR2 reads SFDVKD. Trimming pared 2 bases from V and 0 bases from J, leaving 4 bases between. The CDR3 has 14 amino acids.

This chain links TRBV6-2 or TRBV6-3 with TRBJ1-2; TRBD1 might be the D (6 bases). The V end was cut by 2 bases, the J end by 2 bases, with 9 bases between. This CDR3 is built from 14 residues. The germline V gene has CDR1 MNHEY and CDR2 SVGEGT. The DNA for the CDR3 is TGTGCCAGCAGTTACGGTACAGGGAACTATGGCTACACCTTC. Protein: CASSYGTGNYGYTF.

The chain couples TRBV19 to TRBJ2-2; 11 bases map to TRBD2. The germline V gene has CDR1 LNHDA and CDR2 SQIVND (reference sequence). The ends lost 3 bases at V and 7 bases at J; junction bases unmatched: 13. The CDR3 is 18 residues long. CDR3: CASSMGLAGGRSHGELFF. CDR3 nucleotides: TGTGCCAGTAGTATGGGCCTAGCGGGGGGCCGTTCCCACGGGGAGCTGTTTTTT.

J is TRBJ1-2 and V is TRBV7-2; D gene ambiguous. The CDR3 contains 13 residues. V gave up 0 bases and J gave up 6 bases, with 8 bases separating them. Germline CDR1 SGHTA, CDR2 FQGNSA. The CDR3 sequence: CASSLAFIDGYTF. The CDR3 DNA sequence: TGTGCCAGCAGCTTAGCGTTTATAGATGGCTACACCTTC.

The table lists this clone with a count of one. The V call is TRBV28, the J call TRBJ1-4; maybe TRBD1 (5 bases). V shed 3 bases and J shed 8 bases, with 13 bases lying between them. This CDR3 has 14 amino acids. The germline gives CDR1 MDHEN, CDR2 SYDVKM. CDR3 region: CASSFTQAIEKLFF. The CDR3 nucleotides read TGTGCCAGCAGTTTCACACAGGCCATCGAAAAACTGTTTTTT.

V and J are TRBV2 and TRBJ2-2, with D possibly matching TRBD1 (6 bases). This CDR3 comprises 16 residues. CDR1 and CDR2 (germline): SNHLY, FYNNEI. V dropped 6 bases and J dropped 0 bases, with 14 bases sitting between them. The DNA for the CDR3 is TGTGCCAGCAGGGCCTGGGACATAACGAACACCGGGGAGCTGTTTTTT. Residues: CASRAWDITNTGELFF.

This chain joins TRBV5-4 and TRBJ2-7; 7 bases fit TRBD2. CDR3 length equals 14 residues. With V trimmed by 5 bases and J by 2 bases, 7 bases remained unmatched. Germline V gene lookup returns CDR1 SGHNT and CDR2 YYREEE (reference sequence). DNA of the CDR3: TGTGCCAGCAGTTTCCCCGGGACTACCTACGAGCAGTACTTC. Its protein product is CASSFPGTTYEQYF. The whole variable domain, remainder taken from reference TRBV5-4 and TRBJ2-7, is ETGVTQSPTHLIKTRGQQVTLRCSSQSGHNTVSWYQQALGQGPQFIFQYYREEENGRGNFPPRFSGLQFPNYSSELNVNALELDDSALYLCASSFPGTTYEQYFGPGTRLTVT.